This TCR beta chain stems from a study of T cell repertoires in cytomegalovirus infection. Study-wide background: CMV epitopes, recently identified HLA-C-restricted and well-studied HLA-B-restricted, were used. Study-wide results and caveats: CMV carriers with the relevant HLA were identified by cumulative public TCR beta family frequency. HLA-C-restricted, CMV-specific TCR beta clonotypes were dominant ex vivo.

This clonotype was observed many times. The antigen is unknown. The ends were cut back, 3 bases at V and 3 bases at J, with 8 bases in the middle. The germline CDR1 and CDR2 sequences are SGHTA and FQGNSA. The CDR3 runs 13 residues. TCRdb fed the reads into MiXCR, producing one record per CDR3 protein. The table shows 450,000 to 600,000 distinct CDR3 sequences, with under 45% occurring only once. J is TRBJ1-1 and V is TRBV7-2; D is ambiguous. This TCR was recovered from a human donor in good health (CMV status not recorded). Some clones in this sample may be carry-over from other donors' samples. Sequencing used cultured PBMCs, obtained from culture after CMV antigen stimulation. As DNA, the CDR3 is TGTGCCAGCAGCTTGGTGTTGGACACTGAAGCTTTCTTT. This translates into CASSLVLDTEAFF.